This T cell receptor beta chain was captured in a study of tumor-infiltrating lymphocytes in localized non-small cell lung cancer. In the study overall: Patients included smokers and never-smokers with various histologies, some sampled after neoadjuvant chemotherapy. Each patient gave resected tumor and non-adjacent uninvolved lung tissue. Whole-study findings and limits: Compared with uninvolved lung, tumors showed higher T cell infiltration by TCRbeta sequencing.

The data were produced by immunoSEQ multiplex PCR, yet TCRdb's version contains in-frame clones alone and is incomplete. The profile shows 15,000 or so clones, 45% of them singletons. Between the trimmed V and J ends, which lost 0 bases and 0 bases, there was a span of 6 bases. The germline V gene encodes CDR1 SGDLS and CDR2 YYNGEE. This CDR3 is built from 15 residues. This clone was picked up a small number of times. Its antigen is as yet unknown. The sequenced material came from lung tumor tissue. The chain links TRBV9 to TRBJ2-2, with unresolved D. This TCR came from a human donor with non-small cell lung cancer. The CDR3 spells CASSVASPNTGELFF. CDR3 sequence (DNA): TGTGCCAGCAGCGTAGCTTCTCCGAACACCGGGGAGCTGTTTTTT.